Reported below is one T cell receptor (beta chain). This clonotype came up a few times. Its antigen has not been determined. Per-base qualities were not stored, and no clone one base away is much larger. Receptor libraries were prepared by 5' RACE. The listed sequencing device is Illumina HiSeq 2500. A second PCR of about 7 to 12 cycles was performed with a sample-barcoded 5' primer and a J-beta primer mix. Each TCR beta cDNA molecule received a unique molecular identifier from a template-switch 5' adaptor carrying 12 random nucleotides. Each sample yielded at least 2.5 million CDR3-containing paired-end reads. All of the RNA was converted into first-strand cDNA using the Mint cDNA synthesis kit, with a TRBC-specific oligonucleotide serving as the primer. Following uracil-DNA glycosylase treatment, a first 18-cycle PCR with universal primers M1SS and BC2_uni_R was performed on all cDNA. As for the authors' bioinformatics: For normalization, 1 million high-quality reads were randomly selected from each sample, with every read carrying a distinct molecular identifier. Instead of being binned into consensus sequences, reads with shared molecular identifiers were discarded. CDR3 identification, clonotype clustering and error correction used MiTCR with a Q25 quality threshold and the strictest error-elimination algorithm. A nonparametric unseen species model using Euler transformation provided a lower-bound estimate of total TCR beta diversity. TCRdb trimmed public reads at Q25 via fastp, called clones via MiXCR and kept in-frame beta chains. Each entry is one CDR3 protein sequence, shown with its most common DNA and genes. TCRdb's processing, not the authors' own work, is the source of the V and J calls. The sample yields about 830,000 distinct CDR3 sequences; 62% were counted once. The top ten hold 28% of the sample.

CDR1 and CDR2 were assigned from the germline V gene as SGHTA and FQGNSA. Trimming takes 0 bases off V and 6 bases off J; junction bases not matched to a gene: 8. Inclusive of the bounding cysteine and phenylalanine, the CDR3 is 16 residues long. The read is trimmed to its CDR3 DNA, 48 bases read in frame from base 1. Systemically healthy Caucasian individuals from Russia, around 39 in total and aged roughly 6 to 100 years, were included as donors. Roughly 9.5 milliliters of peripheral blood were drawn from each donor into EDTA-treated Vacutainer tubes. Ficoll-Paque density-gradient centrifugation was used to isolate PBMCs, with at least 7 million per sample. Total RNA, at least 6 micrograms per sample, was extracted from PBMCs with Trizol reagent. The percentages of naive CD45RAhigh/CD27high T cells were determined by flow cytometry on a PBMC aliquot from every donor. The sample is drawn from a study of blood T cells in healthy people across ages (dated by TCRdb to between 2014 and 2017). Regarding the research as a whole: In model experiments, template switching captured about one uniquely barcoded TCR beta cDNA molecule for every two T cells. Using deep sequencing normalized with unique cDNA molecular identifiers, the study measured how TCR beta repertoire diversity changes with age. The donors were split into four age groups: young (average about 15 years), middle-aged (about 40), aged (62) and long-lived (roughly 77). Donors of different ages were randomly distributed across sequencing lanes to avoid experimental bias. The study analyzed two additional independent replicas of 1 million unique cDNA reads from the same blood draw for two donors, one aged 18 to 29 and one aged 80 or older. Broader findings and caveats from the paper: Total diversity estimates from one million sequenced T cells were considered lower bounds and underestimates. A strong correlation was found between observed TCR beta diversity and the percentage of naive T cells measured by flow cytometry. As age increased, observed TCR beta diversity per million T cells dropped in a roughly linear way, and a significant reduction was already evident by age about 40. Compared with the aged group, the long-lived group had more naive CD4+ T cells, fewer expanded clones and increased TCR diversity, suggesting age selection. Bulk unsorted PBMC profiling prevented conclusive comparison of naive and antigen-experienced compartments. Because donor CMV infection status was unknown, age-related changes in expanded clonotypes were potentially confounded.

The rearrangement combines TRBV7-2 with TRBJ2-1; TRBD2 lines up with 7 middle nucleotides. The TCR was taken from a man aged 30-40 years in good health. The specimen was blood. The CDR3 region reads CASSLAGGATGNEQFF. The nucleotides read TGTGCCAGCAGCTTAGCGGGAGGGGCTACAGGCAATGAGCAGTTCTTC.